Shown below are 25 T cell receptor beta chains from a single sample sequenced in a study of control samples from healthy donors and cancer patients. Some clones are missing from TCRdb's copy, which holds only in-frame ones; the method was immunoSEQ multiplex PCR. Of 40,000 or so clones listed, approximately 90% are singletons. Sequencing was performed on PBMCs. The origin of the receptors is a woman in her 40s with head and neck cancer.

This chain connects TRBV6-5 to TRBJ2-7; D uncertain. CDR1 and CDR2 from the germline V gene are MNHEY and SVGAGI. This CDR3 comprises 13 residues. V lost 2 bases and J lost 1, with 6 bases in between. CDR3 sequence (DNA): TGTGCCAGCAGTTACCGCCCGTCCTACGAGCAGTACTTC. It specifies CASSYRPSYEQYF.

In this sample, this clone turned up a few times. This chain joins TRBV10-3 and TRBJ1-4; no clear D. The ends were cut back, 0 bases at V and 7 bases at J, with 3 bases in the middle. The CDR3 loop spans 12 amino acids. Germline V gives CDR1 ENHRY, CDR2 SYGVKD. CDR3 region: CAISESSEKLFF. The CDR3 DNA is TGTGCCATCAGTGAGTCGAGTGAAAAACTGTTTTTT.

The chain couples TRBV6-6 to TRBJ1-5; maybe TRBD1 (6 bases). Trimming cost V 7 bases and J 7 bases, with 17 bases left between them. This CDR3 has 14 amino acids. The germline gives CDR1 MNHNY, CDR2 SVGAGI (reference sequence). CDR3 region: CASTRQAPGQPQHF. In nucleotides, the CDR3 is TGTGCCAGCACCCGACAGGCCCCCGGGCAGCCCCAGCATTTT.

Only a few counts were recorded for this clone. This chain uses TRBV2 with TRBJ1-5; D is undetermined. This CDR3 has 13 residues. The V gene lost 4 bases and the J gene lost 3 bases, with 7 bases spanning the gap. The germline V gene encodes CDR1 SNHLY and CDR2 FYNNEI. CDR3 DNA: TGTGCCAGCAGTGGAAGGGTCAATCAGCCCCAGCATTTT. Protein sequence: CASSGRVNQPQHF.

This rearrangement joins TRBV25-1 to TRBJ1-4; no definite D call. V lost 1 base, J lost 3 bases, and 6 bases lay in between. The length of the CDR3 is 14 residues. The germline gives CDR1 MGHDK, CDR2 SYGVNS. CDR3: CASSESSPNEKLFF. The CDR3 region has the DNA TGTGCCAGCAGTGAATCCAGCCCTAATGAAAAACTGTTTTTT.

CDR3 amino acids: CASSLDGYRELPYEQYF. Here the CDR3 DNA reads TGTGCCAGCAGCTTAGACGGGTACAGGGAACTTCCCTACGAGCAGTACTTC. The genes are TRBV11-3 and TRBJ2-7; possible D gene TRBD1, 6 bases. V gave up 0 bases and J gave up 2 bases, with 17 bases separating them. The V gene's germline CDR1 is SGHNT and CDR2 YENEEA. The CDR3 contains 17 residues. Filled out from reference TRBV11-3 and TRBJ2-7, the complete variable domain reads EAGVVQSPRYKIIEKKQPVAFWCNPISGHNTLYWYLQNLGQGPELLIRYENEEAVDDSQLPKDRFSAERLKGVDSTLKIQPAELGDSAVYLCASSLDGYRELPYEQYFGPGTRLTVT.

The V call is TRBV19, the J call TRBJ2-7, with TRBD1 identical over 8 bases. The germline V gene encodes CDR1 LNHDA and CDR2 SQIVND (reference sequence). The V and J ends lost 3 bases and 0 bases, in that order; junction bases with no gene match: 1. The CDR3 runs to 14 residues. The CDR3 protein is CASSIGQGSYEQYF. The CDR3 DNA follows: TGTGCCAGTAGTATCGGACAGGGCTCCTACGAGCAGTACTTC.

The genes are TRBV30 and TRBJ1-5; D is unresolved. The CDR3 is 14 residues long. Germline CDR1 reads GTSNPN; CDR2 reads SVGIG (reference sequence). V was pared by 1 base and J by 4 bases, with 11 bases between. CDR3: CAWSGTNANQPQHF. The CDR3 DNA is TGTGCCTGGAGTGGGACCAACGCGAATCAGCCCCAGCATTTT.

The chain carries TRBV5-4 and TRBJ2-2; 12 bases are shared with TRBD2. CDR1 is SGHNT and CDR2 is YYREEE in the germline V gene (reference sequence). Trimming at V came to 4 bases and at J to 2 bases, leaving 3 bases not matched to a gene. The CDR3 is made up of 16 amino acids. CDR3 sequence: CASSPLAGGNTGELFF. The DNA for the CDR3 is TGTGCCAGCAGCCCACTAGCGGGAGGTAACACCGGGGAGCTGTTTTTT. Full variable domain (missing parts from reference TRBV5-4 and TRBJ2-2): ETGVTQSPTHLIKTRGQQVTLRCSSQSGHNTVSWYQQALGQGPQFIFQYYREEENGRGNFPPRFSGLQFPNYSSELNVNALELDDSALYLCASSPLAGGNTGELFFGEGSRLTVL.

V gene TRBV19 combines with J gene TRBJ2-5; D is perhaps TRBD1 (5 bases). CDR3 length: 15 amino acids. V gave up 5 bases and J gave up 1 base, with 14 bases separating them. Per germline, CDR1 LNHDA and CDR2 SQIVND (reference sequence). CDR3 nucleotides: TGTGCCAGTAGTCAGGGTCCAACCGCCCAAGAGACCCAGTACTTC. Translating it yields CASSQGPTAQETQYF.

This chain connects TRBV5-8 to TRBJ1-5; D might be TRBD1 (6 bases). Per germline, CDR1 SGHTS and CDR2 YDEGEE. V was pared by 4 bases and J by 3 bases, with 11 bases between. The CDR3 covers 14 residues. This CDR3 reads CASSPNRVNQPQHF. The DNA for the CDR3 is TGTGCCAGCAGCCCCAACAGGGTCAATCAGCCCCAGCATTTT. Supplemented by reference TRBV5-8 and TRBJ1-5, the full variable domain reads EAGVTQSPTHLIKTRGQQATLRCSPISGHTSVYWYQQALGLGLQFLLWYDEGEERNRGNFPPRFSGRQFPNYSSELNVNALELEDSALYLCASSPNRVNQPQHFGDGTRLSIL.

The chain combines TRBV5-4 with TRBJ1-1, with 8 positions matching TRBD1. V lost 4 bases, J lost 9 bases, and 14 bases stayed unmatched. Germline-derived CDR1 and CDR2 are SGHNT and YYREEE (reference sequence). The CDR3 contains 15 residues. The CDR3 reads CASSPLPGGELKAFF. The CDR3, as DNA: TGTGCCAGCAGCCCCCTCCCAGGGGGCGAGCTAAAAGCTTTCTTT.

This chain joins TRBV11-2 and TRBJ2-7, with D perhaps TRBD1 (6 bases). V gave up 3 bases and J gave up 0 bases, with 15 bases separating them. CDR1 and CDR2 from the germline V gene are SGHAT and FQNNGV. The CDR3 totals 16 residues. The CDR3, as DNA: TGTGCCAGCAGCTTTATTGTGGCCAGGGGCTCCTACGAGCAGTACTTC. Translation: CASSFIVARGSYEQYF.

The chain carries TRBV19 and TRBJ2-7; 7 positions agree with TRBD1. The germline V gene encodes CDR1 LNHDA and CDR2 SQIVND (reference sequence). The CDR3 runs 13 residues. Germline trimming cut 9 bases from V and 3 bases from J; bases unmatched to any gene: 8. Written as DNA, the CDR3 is TGTGCCAGCAAATCGACAGGGATCTACGAGCAGTACTTC. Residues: CASKSTGIYEQYF.

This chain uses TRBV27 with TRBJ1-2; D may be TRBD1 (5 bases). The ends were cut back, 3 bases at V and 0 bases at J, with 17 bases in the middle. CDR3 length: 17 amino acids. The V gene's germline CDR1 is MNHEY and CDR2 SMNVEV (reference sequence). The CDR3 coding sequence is TGTGCCAGCAGTTTCTCGACAGCTCCCCCAACTAACTATGGCTACACCTTC. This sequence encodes CASSFSTAPPTNYGYTF.

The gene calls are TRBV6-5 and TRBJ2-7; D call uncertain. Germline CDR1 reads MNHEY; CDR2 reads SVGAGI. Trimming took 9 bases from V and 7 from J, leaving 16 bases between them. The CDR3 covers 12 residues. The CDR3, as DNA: TGTGCCAGTACTCTAAACGGTGTAGAGCAGTACTTC. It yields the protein CASTLNGVEQYF.

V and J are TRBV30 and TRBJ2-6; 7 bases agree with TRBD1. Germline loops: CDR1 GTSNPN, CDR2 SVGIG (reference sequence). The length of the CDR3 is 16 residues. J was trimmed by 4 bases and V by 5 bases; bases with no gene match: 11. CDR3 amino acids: CAWEVAGGSGANVLTF. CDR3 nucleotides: TGTGCCTGGGAGGTGGCAGGGGGTTCGGGGGCCAACGTCCTGACTTTC.

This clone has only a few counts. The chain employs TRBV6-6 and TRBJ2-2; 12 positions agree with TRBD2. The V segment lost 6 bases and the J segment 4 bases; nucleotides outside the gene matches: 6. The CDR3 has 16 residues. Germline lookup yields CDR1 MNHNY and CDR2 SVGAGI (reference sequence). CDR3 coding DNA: TGTGCCAGCAGATCAGGACTAGCGGGGATCACCGGGGAGCTGTTTTTT. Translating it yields CASRSGLAGITGELFF.

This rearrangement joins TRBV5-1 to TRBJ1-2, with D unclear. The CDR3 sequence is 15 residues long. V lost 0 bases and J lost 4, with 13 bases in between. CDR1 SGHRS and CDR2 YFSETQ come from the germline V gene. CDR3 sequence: CASSLGPVSLYGYTF. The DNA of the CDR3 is TGCGCCAGCAGCTTGGGGCCGGTGAGCCTCTATGGCTACACCTTC.

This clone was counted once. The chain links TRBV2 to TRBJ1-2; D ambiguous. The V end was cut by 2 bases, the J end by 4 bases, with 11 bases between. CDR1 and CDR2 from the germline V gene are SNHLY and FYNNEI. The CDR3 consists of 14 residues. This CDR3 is CASSEPMSPYGYTF. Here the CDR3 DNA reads TGTGCCAGCAGTGAACCGATGAGCCCCTATGGCTACACCTTC.

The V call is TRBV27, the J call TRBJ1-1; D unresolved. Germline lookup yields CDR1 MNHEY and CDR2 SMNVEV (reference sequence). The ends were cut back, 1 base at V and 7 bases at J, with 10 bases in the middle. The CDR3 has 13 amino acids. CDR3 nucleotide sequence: TGTGCCAGCAGTTTATTCCCTGAGAGTGAAGCTTTCTTT. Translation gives CASSLFPESEAFF.

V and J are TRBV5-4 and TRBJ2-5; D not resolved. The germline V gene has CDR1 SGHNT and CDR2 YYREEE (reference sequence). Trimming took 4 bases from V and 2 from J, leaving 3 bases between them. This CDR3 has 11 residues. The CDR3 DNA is TGTGCCAGCAGCCGTCAAGAGACCCAGTACTTC. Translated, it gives CASSRQETQYF.

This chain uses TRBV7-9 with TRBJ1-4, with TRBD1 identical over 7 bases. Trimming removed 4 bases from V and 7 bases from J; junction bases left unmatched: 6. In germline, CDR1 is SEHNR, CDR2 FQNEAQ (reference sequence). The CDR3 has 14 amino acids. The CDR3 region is CASSSRDRAEKLFF. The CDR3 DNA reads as TGTGCCAGCAGCTCCCGGGACAGAGCTGAAAAACTGTTTTTT.

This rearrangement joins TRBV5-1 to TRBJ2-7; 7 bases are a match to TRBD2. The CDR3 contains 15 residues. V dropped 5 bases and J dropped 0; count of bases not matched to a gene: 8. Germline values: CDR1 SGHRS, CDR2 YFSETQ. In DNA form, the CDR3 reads TGCGCCAGCAGGAGGGACTACCCGAGCTCCTACGAGCAGTACTTC. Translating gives CASRRDYPSSYEQYF.

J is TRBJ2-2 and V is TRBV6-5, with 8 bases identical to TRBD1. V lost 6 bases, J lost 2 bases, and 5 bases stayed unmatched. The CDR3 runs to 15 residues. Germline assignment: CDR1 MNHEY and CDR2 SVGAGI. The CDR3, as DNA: TGTGCCAGCAGAACTGACAGGGGAAACACCGGGGAGCTGTTTTTT. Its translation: CASRTDRGNTGELFF.